The rows below give T cell receptor beta chains drawn from one sample of a study of type 1 and type 2 diabetes patients. MiXCR, applied by TCRdb to the multiplex PCR reads, yields one record per CDR3 protein. In the table there are a few hundred thousand distinct CDR3 sequences, more than 40% of which are singletons. Sequencing input: peripheral blood mononuclear cells (PBMCs). All receptors come from a man between 18 and 29 years old with type 2 diabetes. CDR3s include the opening cysteine and the closing phenylalanine or tryptophan. D genes are given only for firm matches. Clone size appears in some rows only: once, few, many, or a class for an expanded clone.

j_call: TRBJ2-7; d_call: -; clone_size: once; v_call: TRBV6-5; cdr3_aa: CASSPASETYEQYF; cdr3_nt: TGTGCCAGCTCCCCAGCTAGCGAGACCTACGAGCAGTACTTC
j_call: TRBJ2-2; d_call: -; clone_size: -; v_call: TRBV28; cdr3_aa: CASSAQGRGPTGELFF; cdr3_nt: TGTGCCAGCAGTGCTCAGGGCCGCGGACCCACCGGGGAGCTGTTTTTT
j_call: TRBJ1-2; d_call: -; clone_size: -; v_call: TRBV6-6; cdr3_aa: CASSEALPGHGYTF; cdr3_nt: TGTGCCAGCAGTGAAGCGCTGCCGGGGCATGGCTACACCTTC
j_call: TRBJ1-2; d_call: -; clone_size: -; v_call: TRBV19; cdr3_aa: CASSTTAGSDYTF; cdr3_nt: TGTGCCAGTAGTACTACGGCAGGTTCGGACTACACCTTC
j_call: TRBJ2-3; d_call: -; clone_size: few; v_call: TRBV6-6; cdr3_aa: CASSYFLRRTTTDTQYF; cdr3_nt: TGTGCCAGCAGTTACTTTTTACGTCGGACAACCACAGATACGCAGTATTTT
j_call: TRBJ1-5; d_call: TRBD1; clone_size: few; v_call: TRBV15; cdr3_aa: CATSRDQNRGVAVKQPQHF; cdr3_nt: TGTGCCACCAGCAGAGATCAAAACAGGGGGGTCGCCGTGAAGCAGCCCCAGCATTTT
j_call: TRBJ2-6; d_call: -; clone_size: -; v_call: TRBV9; cdr3_aa: CASSVRDRRDSGANVLTF; cdr3_nt: TGTGCCAGCAGCGTGCGCGACAGAAGAGACTCTGGGGCCAACGTCCTGACTTTC
j_call: TRBJ1-2; d_call: -; clone_size: few; v_call: TRBV12-3/TRBV12-4; cdr3_aa: CASSLNYGYTF; cdr3_nt: TGTGCCAGCAGTCTTAACTATGGCTACACCTTC
j_call: TRBJ2-5; d_call: -; clone_size: -; v_call: TRBV10-3; cdr3_aa: CASADNPATQQETQYF; cdr3_nt: TGTGCCAGTGCTGACAATCCGGCCACTCAACAAGAGACCCAGTACTTC
j_call: TRBJ2-5; d_call: -; clone_size: -; v_call: TRBV19; cdr3_aa: CASSRSSSSYNEQYF; cdr3_nt: TGTGCCAGTAGTAGGTCTTCCAGCTCCTACAATGAGCAGTACTTC
j_call: TRBJ2-1; d_call: TRBD1; clone_size: -; v_call: TRBV20-1; cdr3_aa: CSATGTDYNEQFF; cdr3_nt: TGCAGTGCTACCGGGACAGACTACAATGAGCAGTTCTTC
j_call: TRBJ2-7; d_call: -; clone_size: -; v_call: TRBV10-1; cdr3_aa: CASSESLGPSYEQYF; cdr3_nt: TGCGCCAGCAGTGAGTCCCTGGGACCGTCCTACGAGCAGTACTTC
j_call: TRBJ1-5; d_call: TRBD1; clone_size: -; v_call: TRBV19; cdr3_aa: CASTPTTGGNQPQHF; cdr3_nt: TGTGCCAGTACCCCGACGACAGGGGGCAATCAGCCCCAGCATTTT
j_call: TRBJ1-1; d_call: -; clone_size: -; v_call: TRBV12-3/TRBV12-4; cdr3_aa: CASSPSLPGEAFF; cdr3_nt: TGTGCCAGCAGCCCATCTCTACCTGGTGAAGCTTTCTTT
j_call: TRBJ1-2; d_call: -; clone_size: few; v_call: TRBV6-1; cdr3_aa: CAIRPLDSLYGYTF; cdr3_nt: TGTGCCATCCGGCCCCTCGACAGCCTCTATGGCTACACCTTC
j_call: TRBJ2-1; d_call: -; clone_size: -; v_call: TRBV7-9; cdr3_aa: CARDMGLDNEQFF; cdr3_nt: TGTGCCAGGGACATGGGGCTGGACAATGAGCAGTTCTTC
j_call: TRBJ1-2; d_call: -; clone_size: -; v_call: TRBV20-1; cdr3_aa: CSSFNYGYTF; cdr3_nt: TGCAGTTCTTTTAACTATGGCTACACCTTC
j_call: TRBJ2-5; d_call: -; clone_size: many; v_call: TRBV7-4; cdr3_aa: CASSLGRGETQYF; cdr3_nt: TGTGCCAGCAGCTTAGGGCGAGGGGAGACCCAGTACTTC
j_call: TRBJ2-5; d_call: TRBD2; clone_size: -; v_call: TRBV6-6; cdr3_aa: CAISVASGGQETQYF; cdr3_nt: TGTGCCATCAGTGTGGCTAGCGGGGGGCAAGAGACCCAGTACTTC
j_call: TRBJ1-1; d_call: -; clone_size: -; v_call: TRBV9; cdr3_aa: CASSVMSNTEAFF; cdr3_nt: TGTGCCAGCAGCGTAATGTCGAACACTGAAGCTTTCTTT
j_call: TRBJ1-5; d_call: -; clone_size: -; v_call: TRBV7-2; cdr3_aa: CASTQRYGDQPQHF; cdr3_nt: TGTGCCAGCACCCAAAGATACGGTGATCAGCCCCAGCATTTT
j_call: TRBJ2-3; d_call: -; clone_size: -; v_call: TRBV27; cdr3_aa: CASSSHPGLADTQYF; cdr3_nt: TGTGCCAGCAGTTCCCATCCCGGGTTGGCAGATACGCAGTATTTT
j_call: TRBJ1-1; d_call: TRBD1; clone_size: -; v_call: TRBV12-3/TRBV12-4; cdr3_aa: CASSWDREGSRAFF; cdr3_nt: TGTGCCAGCAGTTGGGACAGGGAAGGTTCCCGAGCTTTCTTT
j_call: TRBJ1-2; d_call: -; clone_size: -; v_call: TRBV13; cdr3_aa: CASSQSGVENYGYTF; cdr3_nt: TGTGCCAGCAGCCAATCAGGGGTTGAGAACTATGGCTACACCTTC
j_call: TRBJ1-2; d_call: -; clone_size: -; v_call: TRBV25-1; cdr3_aa: CASSLNGGQGYTF; cdr3_nt: TGTGCCAGCAGCTTAAACGGGGGGCAAGGCTACACCTTC
j_call: TRBJ2-7; d_call: -; clone_size: -; v_call: TRBV30; cdr3_aa: CAWSVGLDGDEQYF; cdr3_nt: TGTGCCTGGAGTGTCGGGTTGGACGGGGACGAGCAGTACTTC
j_call: TRBJ1-2; d_call: -; clone_size: -; v_call: TRBV27; cdr3_aa: CASSLEGRGNGYTF; cdr3_nt: TGTGCCAGCAGTTTAGAGGGCAGGGGTAACGGCTACACCTTC
j_call: TRBJ2-5; d_call: TRBD2; clone_size: few; v_call: TRBV4-3; cdr3_aa: CASSQGGLAGGGETQYF; cdr3_nt: TGCGCCAGCAGCCAAGGAGGACTAGCGGGGGGAGGGGAGACCCAGTACTTC
j_call: TRBJ2-1; d_call: TRBD2; clone_size: -; v_call: TRBV20-1; cdr3_aa: CSARDEIQLAGDNEQFF; cdr3_nt: TGCAGTGCTAGAGATGAAATTCAACTAGCGGGAGACAATGAGCAGTTCTTC
j_call: TRBJ2-5; d_call: -; clone_size: -; v_call: TRBV19; cdr3_aa: CASRDGGQGTQYF; cdr3_nt: TGTGCCAGTAGAGATGGCGGTCAAGGGACCCAGTACTTC
j_call: TRBJ2-2; d_call: TRBD1; clone_size: -; v_call: TRBV12-5; cdr3_aa: CASGTGDTGELFF; cdr3_nt: TGTGCTAGTGGGACAGGGGACACCGGGGAGCTGTTTTTT
j_call: TRBJ2-6; d_call: -; clone_size: -; v_call: TRBV19; cdr3_aa: CAIRSSGANVLTF; cdr3_nt: TGTGCCATTAGAAGCTCTGGGGCCAACGTCCTGACTTTC
j_call: TRBJ1-2; d_call: -; clone_size: many; v_call: TRBV25-1; cdr3_aa: CASSEEGIWESYTF; cdr3_nt: TGTGCCAGCAGTGAAGAGGGCATTTGGGAGAGCTACACCTTC
j_call: TRBJ2-6; d_call: -; clone_size: once; v_call: TRBV29-1; cdr3_aa: CSVEDGPRRPGANVLTF; cdr3_nt: TGCAGCGTTGAAGATGGGCCCAGGCGCCCTGGGGCCAACGTCCTGACTTTC
j_call: TRBJ2-6; d_call: -; clone_size: -; v_call: TRBV6-1; cdr3_aa: CASVISGANVLTF; cdr3_nt: TGTGCCAGCGTCATCTCTGGGGCCAACGTCCTGACTTTC
j_call: TRBJ2-7; d_call: -; clone_size: -; v_call: TRBV20-1; cdr3_aa: CSARLPGLRYEQYF; cdr3_nt: TGCAGTGCTAGACTCCCGGGACTTCGTTACGAGCAGTACTTC
j_call: TRBJ2-2; d_call: -; clone_size: few; v_call: TRBV6-5; cdr3_aa: CASRVNTGELFF; cdr3_nt: TGTGCCAGCAGGGTTAACACCGGGGAGCTGTTTTTT
j_call: TRBJ2-7; d_call: TRBD1; clone_size: -; v_call: TRBV6-6; cdr3_aa: CASRDRGYYEQYF; cdr3_nt: TGTGCCAGCAGGGACAGGGGCTACTACGAGCAGTACTTC
j_call: TRBJ2-5; d_call: TRBD2; clone_size: many; v_call: TRBV25-1; cdr3_aa: CASSEVGLAGRETQYF; cdr3_nt: TGTGCCAGCAGTGAGGTAGGGCTAGCGGGGAGAGAGACCCAGTACTTC
j_call: TRBJ2-2; d_call: -; clone_size: -; v_call: TRBV3-1; cdr3_aa: CASAGLRHTGELFF; cdr3_nt: TGTGCCAGTGCAGGGTTAAGACACACCGGGGAGCTGTTTTTT
j_call: TRBJ2-1; d_call: TRBD1; clone_size: few; v_call: TRBV6-6; cdr3_aa: CASSSQGKKYNEQFF; cdr3_nt: TGTGCCAGCAGTTCACAGGGGAAGAAGTACAATGAGCAGTTCTTC
j_call: TRBJ2-7; d_call: TRBD1; clone_size: few; v_call: TRBV9; cdr3_aa: CASSAQGAGYEQYF; cdr3_nt: TGTGCCAGCAGCGCACAGGGGGCAGGTTACGAGCAGTACTTC
j_call: TRBJ2-6; d_call: -; clone_size: few; v_call: TRBV19; cdr3_aa: CASAGFGGLFAGANVLTF; cdr3_nt: TGTGCCAGTGCCGGATTTGGGGGGCTATTTGCTGGGGCCAACGTCCTGACTTTC
j_call: TRBJ1-1; d_call: -; clone_size: once; v_call: TRBV29-1; cdr3_aa: CSVVGAQYTEAFF; cdr3_nt: TGCAGCGTTGTAGGGGCACAGTACACTGAAGCTTTCTTT
j_call: TRBJ1-6; d_call: -; clone_size: -; v_call: TRBV5-1; cdr3_aa: CASSLRQGDNSPLHF; cdr3_nt: TGCGCCAGCAGCTTGAGGCAGGGAGATAATTCACCCCTCCACTTT
j_call: TRBJ2-7; d_call: TRBD2; clone_size: -; v_call: TRBV28; cdr3_aa: CASRPATSAHYEQYF; cdr3_nt: TGTGCCAGCAGACCCGCGACTAGCGCACACTACGAGCAGTACTTC
j_call: TRBJ2-7; d_call: TRBD1; clone_size: -; v_call: TRBV19; cdr3_aa: CASSRTGTTYEQYF; cdr3_nt: TGTGCCAGTAGCCGGACAGGAACTACCTACGAGCAGTACTTC
j_call: TRBJ1-2; d_call: -; clone_size: -; v_call: TRBV6-5; cdr3_aa: CAIKDSLLTDYGYTF; cdr3_nt: TGTGCCATCAAGGACAGCCTACTAACGGACTATGGCTACACCTTC
j_call: TRBJ1-1; d_call: -; clone_size: -; v_call: TRBV4-1; cdr3_aa: CASSQGGQVGDTEAFF; cdr3_nt: TGCGCCAGCAGCCAAGGGGGGCAGGTGGGAGACACTGAAGCTTTCTTT
j_call: TRBJ1-5; d_call: -; clone_size: few; v_call: TRBV7-8; cdr3_aa: CASSLGQIQPQHF; cdr3_nt: TGTGCCAGCAGCTTAGGCCAAATCCAGCCCCAGCATTTT
j_call: TRBJ2-7; d_call: TRBD2; clone_size: few; v_call: TRBV28; cdr3_aa: CASLSGRPNYEQYF; cdr3_nt: TGTGCCAGCCTTAGCGGGAGACCAAACTACGAGCAGTACTTC
j_call: TRBJ1-4; d_call: TRBD1; clone_size: once; v_call: TRBV28; cdr3_aa: CATRGSNEKLFF; cdr3_nt: TGTGCCACCAGGGGGAGTAATGAAAAACTGTTTTTT
j_call: TRBJ1-2; d_call: TRBD1; clone_size: -; v_call: TRBV7-2; cdr3_aa: CASAMGQAGYTF; cdr3_nt: TGTGCGTCGGCGATGGGACAGGCCGGCTACACCTTC
j_call: TRBJ2-7; d_call: -; clone_size: few; v_call: TRBV6-6; cdr3_aa: CASSYSNEGESYF; cdr3_nt: TGTGCCAGCAGTTACTCGAATGAGGGTGAGTCGTACTTC
j_call: TRBJ2-5; d_call: -; clone_size: -; v_call: TRBV9; cdr3_aa: CASSAPGTLLFF; cdr3_nt: TGTGCCAGCAGCGCCCCCGGGACCCTTTTATTCTTC